This T cell receptor (beta chain) originates from a study of cytomegalovirus exposure and HLA in healthy donors. Findings of the study overall: A likely sequencing artifact accounted for one observed cluster of highly shared sequence variants. The study designated some 180 TCR beta chains cytomegalovirus-associated. Reportedly, cytomegalovirus status was diagnosed with high sensitivity and specificity.

Details on this clone: The antigen is unknown.

CDR1 and CDR2 (germline): MDHEN, SYDVKM. V lost 4 bases and J lost 7; bases outside the gene matches: 3. CDR3 size: 15 residues. The PCR was carried out with 60 Vbeta primers and 13 Jbeta primers. The data were produced by immunoSEQ multiplex PCR, yet TCRdb's version contains in-frame clones alone and is incomplete. The repertoire holds about 160,000 clones, with about 64% as singletons. The sequenced sample was PBMCs. This chain uses TRBV28 with TRBJ2-1; 14 bases line up with TRBD2. This TCR derives from a woman aged 60-70 years in good health and CMV-seropositive. In nucleotides, the CDR3 is TGTGCCAGCAGTTCGACTAGCGGGAGGGCGAATGAGCAGTTCTTC. This codes for CASSSTSGRANEQFF.